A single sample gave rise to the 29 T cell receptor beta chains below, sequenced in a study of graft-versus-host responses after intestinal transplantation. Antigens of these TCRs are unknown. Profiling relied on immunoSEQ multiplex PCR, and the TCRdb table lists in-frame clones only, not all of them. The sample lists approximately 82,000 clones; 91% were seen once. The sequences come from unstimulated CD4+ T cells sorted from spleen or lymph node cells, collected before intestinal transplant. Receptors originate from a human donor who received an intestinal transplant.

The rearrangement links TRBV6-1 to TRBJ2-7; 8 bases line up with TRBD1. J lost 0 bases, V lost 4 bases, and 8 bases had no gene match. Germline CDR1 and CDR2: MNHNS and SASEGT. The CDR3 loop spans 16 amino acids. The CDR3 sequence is CASSGLGDRSSYEQYF. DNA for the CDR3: TGTGCCAGCAGTGGACTCGGGGACAGGAGCTCCTACGAGCAGTACTTC.

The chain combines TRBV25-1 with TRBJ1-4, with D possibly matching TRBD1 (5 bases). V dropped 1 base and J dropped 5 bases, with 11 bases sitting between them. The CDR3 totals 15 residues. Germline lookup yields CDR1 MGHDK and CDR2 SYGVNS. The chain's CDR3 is CASSEFIGENEKLFF. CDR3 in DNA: TGTGCCAGCAGTGAATTCATAGGGGAAAATGAAAAACTGTTTTTT.

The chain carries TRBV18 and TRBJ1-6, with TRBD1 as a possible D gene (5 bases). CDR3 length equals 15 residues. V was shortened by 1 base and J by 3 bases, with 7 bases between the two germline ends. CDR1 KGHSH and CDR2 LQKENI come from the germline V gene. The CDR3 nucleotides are TGTGCCAGCTCACCACAGGGGAACTATAATTCACCCCTCCACTTT. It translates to CASSPQGNYNSPLHF.

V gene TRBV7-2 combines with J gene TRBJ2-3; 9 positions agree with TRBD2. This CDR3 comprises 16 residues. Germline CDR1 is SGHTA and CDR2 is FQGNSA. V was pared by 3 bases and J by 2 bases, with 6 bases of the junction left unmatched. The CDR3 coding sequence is TGTGCCAGCAGCTTCGCCCCTAGCGGGGCCACAGATACGCAGTATTTT. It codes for CASSFAPSGATDTQYF.

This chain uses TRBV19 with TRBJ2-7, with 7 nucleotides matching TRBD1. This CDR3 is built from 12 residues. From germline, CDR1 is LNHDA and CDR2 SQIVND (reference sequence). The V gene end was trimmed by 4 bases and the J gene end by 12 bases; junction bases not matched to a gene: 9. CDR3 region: CASSTGTEYRYF. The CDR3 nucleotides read TGTGCCAGTAGTACCGGGACAGAGTATAGGTACTTC.

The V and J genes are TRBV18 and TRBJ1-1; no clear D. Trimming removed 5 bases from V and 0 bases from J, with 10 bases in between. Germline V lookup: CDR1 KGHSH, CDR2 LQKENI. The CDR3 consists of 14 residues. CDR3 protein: CASSSEIMNTEAFF. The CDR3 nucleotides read TGTGCCAGCTCATCGGAGATCATGAACACTGAAGCTTTCTTT.

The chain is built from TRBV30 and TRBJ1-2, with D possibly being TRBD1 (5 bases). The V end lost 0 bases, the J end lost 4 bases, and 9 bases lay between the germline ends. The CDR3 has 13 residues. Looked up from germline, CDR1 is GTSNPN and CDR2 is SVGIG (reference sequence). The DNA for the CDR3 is TGTGCCTGGAGTGTACAGGAACTCTATGGCTACACCTTC. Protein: CAWSVQELYGYTF.

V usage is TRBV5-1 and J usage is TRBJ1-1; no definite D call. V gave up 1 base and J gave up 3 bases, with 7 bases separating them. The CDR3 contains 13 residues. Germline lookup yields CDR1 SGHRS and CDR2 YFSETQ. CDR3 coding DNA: TGCGCCAGCAGCTTGACTGGAGACACTGAAGCTTTCTTT. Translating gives CASSLTGDTEAFF.

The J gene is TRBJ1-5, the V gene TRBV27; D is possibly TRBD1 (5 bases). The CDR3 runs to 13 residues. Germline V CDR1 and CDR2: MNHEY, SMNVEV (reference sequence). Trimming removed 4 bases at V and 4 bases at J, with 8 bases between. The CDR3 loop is CASSYGGNQPQHF. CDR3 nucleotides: TGTGCCAGCAGTTACGGGGGAAATCAGCCCCAGCATTTT.

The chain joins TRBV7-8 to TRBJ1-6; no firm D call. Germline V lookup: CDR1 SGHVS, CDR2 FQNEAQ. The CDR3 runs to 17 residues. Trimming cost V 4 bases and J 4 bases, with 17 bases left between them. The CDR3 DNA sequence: TGTGCCAGCAGCTCGAAGGAGCCAGACCGTTATAATTCACCCCTCCACTTT. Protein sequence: CASSSKEPDRYNSPLHF.

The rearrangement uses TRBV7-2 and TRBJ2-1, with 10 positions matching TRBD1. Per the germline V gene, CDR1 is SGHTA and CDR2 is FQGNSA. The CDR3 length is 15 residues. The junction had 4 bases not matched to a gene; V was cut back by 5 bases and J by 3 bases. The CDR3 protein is CASSPRTGGYNEQFF. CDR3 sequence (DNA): TGTGCCAGCAGCCCGAGGACAGGGGGCTACAATGAGCAGTTCTTC. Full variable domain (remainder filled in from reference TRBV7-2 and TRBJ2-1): GAGVSQSPSNKVTEKGKDVELRCDPISGHTALYWYRQSLGQGLEFLIYFQGNSAPDKSGLPSDRFSAERTGGSVSTLTIQRTQQEDSAVYLCASSPRTGGYNEQFFGPGTRLTVL.

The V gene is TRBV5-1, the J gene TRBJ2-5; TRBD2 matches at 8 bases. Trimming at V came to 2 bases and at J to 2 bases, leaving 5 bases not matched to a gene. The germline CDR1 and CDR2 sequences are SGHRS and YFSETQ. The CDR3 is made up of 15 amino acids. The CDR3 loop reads CASSLRTGGQETQYF. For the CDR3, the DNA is TGCGCCAGCAGCTTAAGAACGGGGGGGCAAGAGACCCAGTACTTC.

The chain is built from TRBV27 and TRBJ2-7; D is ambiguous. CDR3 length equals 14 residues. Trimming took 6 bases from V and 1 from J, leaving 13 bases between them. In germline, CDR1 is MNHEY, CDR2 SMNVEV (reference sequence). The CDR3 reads CASRPLDSSYEQYF. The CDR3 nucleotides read TGTGCCAGCAGACCCCTCGACTCTTCCTACGAGCAGTACTTC.

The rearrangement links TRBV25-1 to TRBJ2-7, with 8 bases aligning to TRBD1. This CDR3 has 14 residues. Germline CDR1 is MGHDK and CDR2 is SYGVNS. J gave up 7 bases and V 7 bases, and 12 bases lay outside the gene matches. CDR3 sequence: CASTSSTGAREQYF. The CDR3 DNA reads TGTGCCAGCACTTCCTCGACAGGGGCTCGGGAGCAGTACTTC.

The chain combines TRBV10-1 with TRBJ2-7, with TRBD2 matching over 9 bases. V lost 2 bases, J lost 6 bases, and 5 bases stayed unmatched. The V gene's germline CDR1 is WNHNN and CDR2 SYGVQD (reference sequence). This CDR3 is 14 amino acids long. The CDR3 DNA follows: TGCGCCAGCAGTGAGGGTAGCGGGGGAACCGAGCAGTACTTC. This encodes CASSEGSGGTEQYF.

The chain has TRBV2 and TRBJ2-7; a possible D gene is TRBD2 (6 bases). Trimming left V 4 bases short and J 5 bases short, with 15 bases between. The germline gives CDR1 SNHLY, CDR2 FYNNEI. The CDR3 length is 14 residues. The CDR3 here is CASSVNRGTDEQYF. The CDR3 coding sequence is TGTGCCAGCAGTGTTAATCGGGGGACCGACGAGCAGTACTTC.

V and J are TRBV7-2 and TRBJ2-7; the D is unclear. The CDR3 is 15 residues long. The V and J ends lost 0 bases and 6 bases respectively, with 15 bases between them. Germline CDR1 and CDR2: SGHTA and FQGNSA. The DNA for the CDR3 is TGTGCCAGCAGCTTAGCAACAGCCCAGGCGTCCGAGCAGTACTTC. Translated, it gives CASSLATAQASEQYF.

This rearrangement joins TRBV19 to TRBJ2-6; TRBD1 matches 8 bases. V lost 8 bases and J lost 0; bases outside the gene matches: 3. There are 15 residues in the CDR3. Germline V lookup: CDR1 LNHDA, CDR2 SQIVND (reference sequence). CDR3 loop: CASGQGISGANVLTF. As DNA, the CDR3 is TGTGCCAGTGGACAGGGAATCTCTGGGGCCAACGTCCTGACTTTC.

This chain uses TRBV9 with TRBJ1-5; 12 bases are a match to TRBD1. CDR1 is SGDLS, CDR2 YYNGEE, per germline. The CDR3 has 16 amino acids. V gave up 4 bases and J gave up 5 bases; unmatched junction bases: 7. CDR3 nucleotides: TGTGCCAGCAGCCCGGGACAGGGGGCGCCGGATCAGCCCCAGCATTTT. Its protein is CASSPGQGAPDQPQHF.

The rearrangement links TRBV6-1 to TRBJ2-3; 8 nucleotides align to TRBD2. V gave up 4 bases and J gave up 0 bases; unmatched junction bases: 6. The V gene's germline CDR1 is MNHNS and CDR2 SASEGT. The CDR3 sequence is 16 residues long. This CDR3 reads CASSGILAASTDTQYF. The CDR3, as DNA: TGTGCCAGCAGTGGGATACTAGCGGCTAGCACAGATACGCAGTATTTT.

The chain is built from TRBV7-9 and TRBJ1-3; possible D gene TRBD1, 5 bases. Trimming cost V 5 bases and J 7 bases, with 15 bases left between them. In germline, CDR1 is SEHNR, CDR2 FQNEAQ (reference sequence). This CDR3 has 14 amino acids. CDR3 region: CASSLSGGFNTIYF. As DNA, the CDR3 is TGTGCCAGCAGCCTGAGCGGGGGGTTTAACACCATATATTTT. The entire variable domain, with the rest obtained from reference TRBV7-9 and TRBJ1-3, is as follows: DTGVSQNPRHKITKRGQNVTFRCDPISEHNRLYWYRQTLGQGPEFLTYFQNEAQLEKSRLLSDRFSAERPKGSFSTLEIQRTEQGDSAMYLCASSLSGGFNTIYFGEGSWLTVV.

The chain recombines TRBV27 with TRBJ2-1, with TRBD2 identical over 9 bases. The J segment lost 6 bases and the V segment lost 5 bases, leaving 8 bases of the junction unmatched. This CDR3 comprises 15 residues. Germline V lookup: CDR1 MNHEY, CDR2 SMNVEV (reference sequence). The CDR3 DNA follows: TGTGCCAGCAGTAGAGCGGGGGGACGTAGCAATGAGCAGTTCTTC. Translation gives CASSRAGGRSNEQFF.

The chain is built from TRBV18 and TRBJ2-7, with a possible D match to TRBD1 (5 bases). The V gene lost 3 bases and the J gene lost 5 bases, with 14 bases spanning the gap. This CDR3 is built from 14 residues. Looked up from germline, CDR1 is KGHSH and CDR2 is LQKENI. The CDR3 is CASSPQGSLHEQYF. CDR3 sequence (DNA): TGTGCCAGCTCACCCCAGGGTTCTCTCCACGAGCAGTACTTC.

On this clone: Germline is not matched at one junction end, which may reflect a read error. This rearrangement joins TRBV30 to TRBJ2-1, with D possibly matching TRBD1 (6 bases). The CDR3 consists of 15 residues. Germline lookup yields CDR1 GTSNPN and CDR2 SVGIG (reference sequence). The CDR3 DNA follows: TGTGCCTGGAATCTACAGGGCGGGTCCTACAAGGAGCAGTTCTTC. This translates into CAWNLQGGSYKEQFF.

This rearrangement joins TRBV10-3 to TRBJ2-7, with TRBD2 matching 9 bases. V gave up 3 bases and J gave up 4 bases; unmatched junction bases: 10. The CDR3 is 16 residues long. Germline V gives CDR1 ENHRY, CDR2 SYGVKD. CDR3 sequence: CAISDPGERGEYEQYF. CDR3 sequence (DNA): TGTGCCATCAGTGACCCCGGGGAGCGGGGGGAATACGAGCAGTACTTC.

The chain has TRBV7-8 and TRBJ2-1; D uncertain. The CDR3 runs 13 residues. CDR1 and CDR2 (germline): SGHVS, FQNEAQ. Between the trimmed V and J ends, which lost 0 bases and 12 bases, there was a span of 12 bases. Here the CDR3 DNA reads TGTGCCAGCAGCTTAGCCCCAGGCATTCGGCAGTTCTTC. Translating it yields CASSLAPGIRQFF.

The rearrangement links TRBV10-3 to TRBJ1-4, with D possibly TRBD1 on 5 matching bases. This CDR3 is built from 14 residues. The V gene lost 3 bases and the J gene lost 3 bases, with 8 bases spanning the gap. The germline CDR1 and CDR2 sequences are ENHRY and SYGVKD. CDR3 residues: CAISDRAANEKLFF. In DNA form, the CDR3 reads TGTGCCATCAGTGACAGGGCCGCTAATGAAAAACTGTTTTTT.

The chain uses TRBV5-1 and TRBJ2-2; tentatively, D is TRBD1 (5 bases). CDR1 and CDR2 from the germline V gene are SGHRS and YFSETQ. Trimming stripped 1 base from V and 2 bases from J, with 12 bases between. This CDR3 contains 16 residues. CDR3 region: CASSLSSGSNTGELFF. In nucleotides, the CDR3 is TGCGCCAGCAGCTTGAGTTCAGGGTCCAACACCGGGGAGCTGTTTTTT.

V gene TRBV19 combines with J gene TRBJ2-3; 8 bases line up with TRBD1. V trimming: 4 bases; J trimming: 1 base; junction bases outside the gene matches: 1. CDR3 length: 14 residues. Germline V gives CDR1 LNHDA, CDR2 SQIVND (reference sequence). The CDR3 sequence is CASSKDRGTDTQYF. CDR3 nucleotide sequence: TGTGCCAGTAGTAAGGACAGGGGCACAGATACGCAGTATTTT.